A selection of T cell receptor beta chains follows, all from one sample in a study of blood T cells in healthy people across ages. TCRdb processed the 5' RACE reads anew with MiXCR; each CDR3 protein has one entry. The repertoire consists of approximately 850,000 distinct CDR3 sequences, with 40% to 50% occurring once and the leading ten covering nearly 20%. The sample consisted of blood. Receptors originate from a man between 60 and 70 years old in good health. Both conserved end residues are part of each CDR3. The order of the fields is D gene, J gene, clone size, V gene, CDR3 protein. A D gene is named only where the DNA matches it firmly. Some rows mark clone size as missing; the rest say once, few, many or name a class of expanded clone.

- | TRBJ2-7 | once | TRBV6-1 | CASSERKYEQYF
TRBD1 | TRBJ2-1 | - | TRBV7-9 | CASSPIGTGAISEQFF
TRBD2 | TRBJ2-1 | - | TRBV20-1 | CSARPGTSGVDEQFF
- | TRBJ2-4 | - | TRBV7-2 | CASSLFGPGLGKNIQYF
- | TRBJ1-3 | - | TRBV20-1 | CSAISGAGNTIYF
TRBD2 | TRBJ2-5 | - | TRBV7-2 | CASSPSSGGYQETQYF
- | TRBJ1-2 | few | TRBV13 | CASSPQRLYGYTF
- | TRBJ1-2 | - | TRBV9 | CASSVGRAAYGYTF
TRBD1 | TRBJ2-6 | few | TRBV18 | CASSLRPRQGNVLTF
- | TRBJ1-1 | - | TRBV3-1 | CASSQDLVAVGTEAFF
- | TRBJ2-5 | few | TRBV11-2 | CASSLDMATGTQYF
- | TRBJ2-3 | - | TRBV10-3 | CAISEEWTGTDTQYF
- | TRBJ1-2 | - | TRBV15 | CATSRASQAGYGYTF
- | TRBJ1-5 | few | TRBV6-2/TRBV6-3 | CASSYPDISNQPQHF
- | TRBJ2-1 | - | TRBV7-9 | CASSLGDTNEQFF
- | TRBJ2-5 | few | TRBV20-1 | CSARGGSQETQYF
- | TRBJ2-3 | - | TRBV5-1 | CASSPGHGGPDTQYF
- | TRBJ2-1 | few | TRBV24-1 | CATSDILGSEQFF